Listed below are T cell receptor beta chains from one sample, sequenced in a study of cytomegalovirus exposure and HLA in healthy donors. Here immunoSEQ multiplex PCR was the method, and the copy in TCRdb shows in-frame clones only, minus some. The sample carries approximately 190,000 clones, about 85% recorded once. Material for sequencing was PBMCs. The receptor set was obtained from a man aged 50 to 59 in good health and CMV-seronegative. The CDR3 runs from the conserved cysteine through the conserved F or W. Fields, in order: clone size, D gene, V gene, J gene, CDR3 protein, CDR3 DNA. D genes are given only for firm matches. A row's size may be missing; if present it is once, few, many or a size class.

few	NA	TRBV4-1	TRBJ1-3	CASSQVQGPGNTIYF	TGCGCCAGCAGCCAAGTTCAGGGGCCTGGAAACACCATATATTTT
NA	NA	TRBV7-2	TRBJ1-3	CASSDLDRPGNTIYF	TGTGCCAGCAGCGACCTCGACAGGCCCGGAAACACCATATATTTT
few	NA	TRBV7-8	TRBJ2-7	CASSTRQEQYF	TGTGCCAGCAGCACTCGACAGGAGCAGTACTTC
NA	NA	TRBV18	TRBJ2-4	CASSPPEIRDIQYF	TGTGCCAGCTCACCCCCGGAGATCAGGGACATTCAGTACTTC
NA	TRBD1	TRBV25-1	TRBJ2-3	CASSALGTGDDTQYF	TGTGCCAGCAGTGCACTCGGGACAGGGGATGATACGCAGTATTTT
NA	NA	TRBV7-2	TRBJ1-2	CASSSVVGLGGYTF	TGTGCCAGCAGCTCCGTGGTGGGGCTAGGGGGCTACACCTTC
once	NA	TRBV2	TRBJ1-5	CASSDNSNQPQHF	TGTGCCAGCAGCGACAATTCCAATCAGCCCCAGCATTTT
NA	NA	TRBV6-5	TRBJ1-1	CASRSQTGNTEAFF	TGTGCCAGCAGGAGCCAGACAGGTAACACTGAAGCTTTCTTT
NA	NA	TRBV27	TRBJ1-6	CASAGDTSYNSPLHF	TGTGCCTCGGCAGGGGATACGTCCTATAATTCACCCCTCCACTTT
NA	NA	TRBV30	TRBJ2-1	CAWSVRGGADEQFF	TGTGCCTGGAGTGTAAGAGGGGGGGCCGATGAGCAGTTCTTC
NA	TRBD1	TRBV9	TRBJ2-3	CASSVETGTVRGTQYF	TGTGCCAGCAGCGTAGAGACAGGGACAGTTAGGGGTACGCAGTATTTT
NA	TRBD2	TRBV5-1	TRBJ2-5	CASSIAGGPETQYF	TGCGCCAGCAGCATAGCGGGGGGGCCCGAGACCCAGTACTTC
NA	TRBD2	TRBV4-3	TRBJ2-3	CASSHSTSGYTDTQYF	TGCGCCAGCAGCCATTCTACTAGCGGGTACACAGATACGCAGTATTTT
NA	TRBD1	TRBV5-1	TRBJ1-2	CASSGGQSGYGYTF	TGCGCCAGCAGCGGGGGACAGAGCGGCTATGGCTACACCTTC
NA	NA	TRBV5-6	TRBJ2-1	CASSLLGRAYNEQFF	TGTGCCAGCAGCTTATTGGGCAGAGCCTACAATGAGCAGTTCTTC
few	TRBD1	TRBV7-2	TRBJ1-6	CASSLGTGGSPLHF	TGTGCCAGCAGCTTAGGGACAGGGGGTTCACCCCTCCACTTT
NA	NA	TRBV15	TRBJ1-3	CATSRDQGAGNTIYF	TGTGCCACCAGCAGAGATCAGGGTGCTGGAAACACCATATATTTT
NA	TRBD1	TRBV6-5	TRBJ1-5	CASSYQGGGQPQHF	TGTGCCAGCAGTTACCAAGGGGGCGGTCAGCCCCAGCATTTT
NA	NA	TRBV7-9	TRBJ2-3	CASSLGTGTDTQYF	TGTGCCAGCAGCTTAGGGACAGGCACAGATACGCAGTATTTT
NA	NA	TRBV5-5	TRBJ2-2	CASSLSPRVDTGELFF	TGTGCCAGCAGCTTAAGTCCGCGGGTAGACACCGGGGAGCTGTTTTTT
NA	NA	TRBV10-1	TRBJ2-7	CASSVAGSYEQYF	TGCGCCAGCAGTGTCGCGGGGAGCTACGAGCAGTACTTC
NA	TRBD2	TRBV29-1	TRBJ2-7	CSVTGGGYEQYF	TGCAGCGTTACCGGGGGGGGCTACGAGCAGTACTTC
NA	NA	TRBV6-6	TRBJ1-5	CASRDKGGVQPQHF	TGTGCCAGCAGGGATAAGGGAGGAGTGCAGCCCCAGCATTTT
NA	NA	TRBV27	TRBJ2-7	CASRYRRTYEQYF	TGTGCCAGCAGATACCGACGGACTTACGAGCAGTACTTC
NA	NA	TRBV7-9	TRBJ1-3	CASSRLQSDIQLTNTIYF	TGTGCCAGCAGCCGCCTTCAGTCGGACATTCAGTTGACAAACACCATATATTTT
NA	NA	TRBV29-1	TRBJ1-1	CSVSGALDTEAFF	TGCAGCGTCTCGGGAGCCTTAGACACTGAAGCTTTCTTT
NA	TRBD1	TRBV5-8	TRBJ1-6	CASSLDLFSGQAYNSPLHF	TGTGCCAGCAGCTTGGATCTTTTTTCGGGACAGGCTTATAATTCACCCCTCCACTTT
NA	NA	TRBV5-6	TRBJ1-1	CASSLDGMNTEAFF	TGTGCCAGCAGCTTGGACGGGATGAACACTGAAGCTTTCTTT
NA	NA	TRBV30	TRBJ1-1	CAWNLAGPKAEAFF	TGTGCCTGGAACCTGGCAGGGCCAAAGGCTGAAGCTTTCTTT
NA	NA	TRBV5-8	TRBJ2-2	CASSPWGLTGELFF	TGTGCCAGCAGCCCGTGGGGGCTCACCGGGGAGCTGTTTTTT
NA	NA	TRBV5-6	TRBJ1-5	CASSSGTLGGQPQHF	TGTGCCAGCAGCTCTGGGACTCTGGGGGGTCAGCCCCAGCATTTT
NA	TRBD1	TRBV2	TRBJ1-6	CASSEAGQGNSPLHF	TGTGCCAGCAGTGAAGCGGGACAGGGCAATTCACCCCTCCACTTT
medium-sized	NA	TRBV9	TRBJ2-5	CASSVGGYQETQYF	TGTGCCAGCAGCGTAGGAGGATACCAAGAGACCCAGTACTTC
NA	NA	TRBV5-6	TRBJ1-1	CASSLWRANTEAFF	TGTGCCAGCAGCTTGTGGCGGGCGAACACTGAAGCTTTCTTT
once	TRBD1	TRBV29-1	TRBJ1-1	CSAPGQGTTEAFF	TGCAGCGCCCCGGGACAGGGGACCACTGAAGCTTTCTTT
NA	NA	TRBV7-9	TRBJ2-7	CASGAWEGVAYEQYF	TGTGCCAGCGGGGCCTGGGAGGGGGTGGCCTACGAGCAGTACTTC
NA	NA	TRBV5-3	TRBJ1-5	CARSSPWAKYSNQPQHF	TGTGCCAGAAGCTCCCCGTGGGCAAAGTATAGCAATCAGCCCCAGCATTTT
few	NA	TRBV6-5	TRBJ1-2	CASSYSETAGGYTF	TGTGCCAGCAGTTACTCCGAGACAGCGGGCGGCTACACCTTC
once	NA	TRBV7-2	TRBJ1-5	CASSLGAVYSNQPQHF	TGTGCCAGCAGCTTAGGGGCAGTTTATAGCAATCAGCCCCAGCATTTT
NA	TRBD1	TRBV15	TRBJ2-7	CATSGQGGPYEQYF	TGTGCCACCAGCGGACAGGGGGGCCCTTACGAGCAGTACTTC
NA	NA	TRBV18	TRBJ2-7	CASSPQGLYEQYF	TGTGCCAGCTCCCCTCAGGGTCTCTACGAGCAGTACTTC
NA	TRBD1	TRBV19	TRBJ1-2	CASSRTGGEHGYTF	TGTGCCAGTAGCCGGACAGGGGGTGAACATGGCTACACCTTC